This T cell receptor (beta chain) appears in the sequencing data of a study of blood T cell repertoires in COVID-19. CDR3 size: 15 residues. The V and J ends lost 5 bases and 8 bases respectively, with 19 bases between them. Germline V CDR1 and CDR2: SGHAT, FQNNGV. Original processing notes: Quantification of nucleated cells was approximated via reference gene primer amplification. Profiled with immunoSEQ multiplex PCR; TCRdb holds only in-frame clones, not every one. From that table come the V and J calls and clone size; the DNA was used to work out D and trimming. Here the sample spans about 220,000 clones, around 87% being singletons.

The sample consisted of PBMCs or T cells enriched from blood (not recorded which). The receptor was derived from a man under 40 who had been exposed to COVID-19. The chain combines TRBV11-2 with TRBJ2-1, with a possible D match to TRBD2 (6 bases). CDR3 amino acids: CASSPDPTSIHEQFF. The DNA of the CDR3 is TGTGCCAGCAGCCCGGACCCCACTAGCATCCATGAGCAGTTCTTC.